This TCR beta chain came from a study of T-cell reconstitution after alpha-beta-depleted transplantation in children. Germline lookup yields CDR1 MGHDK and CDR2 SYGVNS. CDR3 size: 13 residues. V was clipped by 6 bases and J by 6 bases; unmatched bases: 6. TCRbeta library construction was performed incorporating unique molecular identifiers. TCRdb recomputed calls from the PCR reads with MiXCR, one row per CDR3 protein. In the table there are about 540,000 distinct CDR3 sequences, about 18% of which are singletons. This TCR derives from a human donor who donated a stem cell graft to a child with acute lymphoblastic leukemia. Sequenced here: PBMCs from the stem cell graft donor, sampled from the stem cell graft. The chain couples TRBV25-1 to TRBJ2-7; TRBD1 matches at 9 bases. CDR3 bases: TGTGCCAGCAGGGACAGGGGCCCTTCCGAGCAGTACTTC. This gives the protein CASRDRGPSEQYF.